Listed here are 15 T cell receptor beta chains from one sample, sequenced in a study of blood T cell repertoires in COVID-19. Libraries were prepared by immunoSEQ multiplex PCR; TCRdb keeps only in-frame clonotypes and omits some of them. The sample lists 200,000 to 250,000 clones; roughly 90% were seen once. The specimen was PBMCs or T cells enriched from blood (not recorded which). These receptors all come from a woman between 50 and 59 years old in a cohort exposed to, infected with or recovered from COVID-19 (not recorded which).

The rearrangement joins TRBV19 to TRBJ1-5; D not certain. CDR1 is LNHDA, CDR2 SQIVND, per germline (reference sequence). CDR3 size: 13 residues. Trimming cost V 5 bases and J 11 bases, with 16 bases left between them. The CDR3 is CASSFGVRSTQHF. DNA for the CDR3: TGTGCCAGTAGTTTCGGGGTGCGGTCGACCCAGCATTTT.

The CDR3 bases are TGTGCCAGTAGCCGGACAGGGTCAGGGGAGACCCAGTACTTC. Amino acid sequence: CASSRTGSGETQYF. J is TRBJ2-5 and V is TRBV19, with 8 bases lining up with TRBD1. Germline V gives CDR1 LNHDA, CDR2 SQIVND (reference sequence). This CDR3 is built from 14 residues. Trimming cost V 6 bases and J 5 bases; bases outside gene matches: 8.

Only a few counts were recorded for this clone. The chain combines TRBV3-1 (or the pseudogene TRBV3-2) with TRBJ2-1; 9 positions match TRBD2. This CDR3 region has 14 residues. V lost 4 bases, J lost 8 bases, and 6 bases stayed unmatched. Germline values: CDR1 LGHDT, CDR2 YNNKEL (reference sequence). The CDR3 region is CASSPGVAGDEQFF. CDR3 DNA: TGTGCCAGCAGCCCGGGAGTAGCGGGAGATGAGCAGTTCTTC.

V is TRBV4-3 and J is TRBJ1-2; D not resolved. The V gene lost 0 bases and the J gene lost 3 bases, with 8 bases spanning the gap. Germline V gene sequence: CDR1 LGHNA, CDR2 YSLEER. This CDR3 spans 14 amino acids. CDR3: CASSQDSVHYGYTF. The CDR3 bases are TGCGCCAGCAGCCAAGATTCAGTTCACTATGGCTACACCTTC.

This rearrangement joins TRBV28 to TRBJ1-6; no definite D call. The germline gives CDR1 MDHEN, CDR2 SYDVKM. This CDR3 region has 13 residues. V was pared by 9 bases and J by 7 bases, with 13 bases between. CDR3 in amino acids: CASETGPNSPLHF. For the CDR3, the DNA is TGTGCCAGTGAAACGGGTCCCAATTCACCCCTCCACTTT. Full variable domain (missing parts from reference TRBV28 and TRBJ1-6): DVKVTQSSRYLVKRTGEKVFLECVQDMDHENMFWYRQDPGLGLRLIYFSYDVKMKEKGDIPEGYSVSREKKERFSLILESASTNQTSMYLCASETGPNSPLHFGNGTRLTVT.

In nucleotides, the CDR3 is TGTGCCAGCAGCCAAGACTGGGGGGACACTGAAGCTTTCTTT. Translated: CASSQDWGDTEAFF. The rearrangement uses TRBV3-1 (or the pseudogene TRBV3-2) and TRBJ1-1; D might be TRBD1 (5 bases). V was pared by 0 bases and J by 3 bases, with 8 bases between. Germline V gives CDR1 LGHDT, CDR2 YNNKEL (reference sequence). This CDR3 has 14 residues.

The chain has TRBV6-5 and TRBJ2-7; D is unresolved. The CDR3 spans 13 residues. Trimming took 8 bases from V and 1 from J, leaving 12 bases between them. Germline CDR1 and CDR2: MNHEY and SVGAGI. In DNA, the CDR3 is TGTGCCAGCGGTACAGCAACTTCCTACGAGCAGTACTTC. It is translated as CASGTATSYEQYF.

The chain is built from TRBV14 and TRBJ2-6; D may be TRBD1 (5 bases). Germline V gene sequence: CDR1 SGHDN, CDR2 FVKESK. Trimming cost V 5 bases and J 4 bases, with 24 bases left between them. There are 19 residues in the CDR3. The CDR3 loop is CASSALRDRAIKGANVLTF. The CDR3 coding sequence is TGTGCCAGCAGCGCGCTTCGAGACAGAGCAATCAAGGGGGCCAACGTCCTGACTTTC.

This rearrangement joins TRBV12-3 or TRBV12-4 to TRBJ1-2, with unresolved D. Trimming cost V 3 bases and J 4 bases, with 9 bases left between them. The CDR3 is made up of 13 amino acids. The CDR3 DNA is TGTGCCAGCAGTTTCGAGGGTATCTATGGCTACACCTTC. Translating it yields CASSFEGIYGYTF.

The chain employs TRBV30 and TRBJ2-5; D not certain. V gave up 8 bases and J gave up 0 bases, with 10 bases separating them. From germline, CDR1 is GTSNPN and CDR2 SVGIG (reference sequence). The CDR3 contains 12 residues. Here the CDR3 reads CALSRDQETQYF. The DNA of the CDR3 is TGTGCCCTTAGCCGGGACCAAGAGACCCAGTACTTC.

The chain links TRBV5-4 to TRBJ1-1; the match to TRBD1 covers 7 bases. Unmatched junction bases numbered 3, after V lost 4 bases and J lost 3 bases. This CDR3 contains 13 residues. Per germline, CDR1 SGHNT and CDR2 YYREEE (reference sequence). The CDR3 region is CASSPGTDTEAFF. The CDR3 nucleotides read TGTGCCAGCAGCCCCGGGACAGACACTGAAGCTTTCTTT.

V gene TRBV28 combines with J gene TRBJ1-2, with 9 positions matching TRBD1. In germline, CDR1 is MDHEN, CDR2 SYDVKM. This CDR3 region has 14 residues. V lost 3 bases to trimming and J lost 3 bases; unmatched junction nucleotides: 2. The CDR3 reads CASSFGTGHYGYTF. The CDR3 DNA follows: TGTGCCAGCAGTTTTGGGACAGGGCACTATGGCTACACCTTC.

The V gene is TRBV6-1, the J gene TRBJ1-2; D gene unclear. V was clipped by 3 bases and J by 4 bases, with 9 bases between them. The CDR3 consists of 13 residues. Per germline, CDR1 MNHNS and CDR2 SASEGT. CDR3 residues: CASSETGIYGYTF. Written as DNA, the CDR3 is TGTGCCAGCAGTGAGACCGGGATCTATGGCTACACCTTC.

The V call is TRBV19, the J call TRBJ2-7; D may be TRBD2 (6 bases). This CDR3 has 14 residues. In germline, CDR1 is LNHDA, CDR2 SQIVND (reference sequence). With 5 bases removed from V and 5 bases from J, the gap between germline ends came to 16 bases. CDR3 residues: CASSLRGGTHEQYF. The DNA for the CDR3 is TGTGCCAGTAGTCTGCGTGGGGGGACCCACGAGCAGTACTTC.

As to this clone: The junction departs from the called germline gene at one end, perhaps through a read error. CDR3 bases: TGTGCCAGCAACCAACTAGCGGGAGGCTCCTACAATGAGCAGTTCTTC. As protein: CASNQLAGGSYNEQFF. This rearrangement joins TRBV4-2 to TRBJ2-1; 12 nucleotides match TRBD2. This CDR3 contains 16 residues. CDR1 and CDR2 (germline): LGHNA, YNFKEQ.